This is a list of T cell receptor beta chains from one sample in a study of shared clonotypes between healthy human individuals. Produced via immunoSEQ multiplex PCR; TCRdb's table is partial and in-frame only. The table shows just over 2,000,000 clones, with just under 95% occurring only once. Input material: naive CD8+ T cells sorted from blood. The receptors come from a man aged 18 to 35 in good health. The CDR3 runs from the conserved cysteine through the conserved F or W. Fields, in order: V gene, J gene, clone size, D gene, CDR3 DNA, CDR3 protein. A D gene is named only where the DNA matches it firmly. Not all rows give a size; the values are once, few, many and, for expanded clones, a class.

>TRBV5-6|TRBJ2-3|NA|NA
TGTGCCAGCAGCTCACCCGGGAATACGCAGTATTTT
CASSSPGNTQYF
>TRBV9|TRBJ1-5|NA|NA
TGTGCCAGCAGCGGAGGGACACCAAACATGGGCAATCAGCCCCAGCATTTT
CASSGGTPNMGNQPQHF
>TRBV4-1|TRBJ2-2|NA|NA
TGCGCCAGCAGCGACAGGCAAAACACCGGGGAGCTGTTTTTT
CASSDRQNTGELFF
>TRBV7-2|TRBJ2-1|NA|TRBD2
TGTGCCAGCAGCTTAGAGGGACTAGCGGGGGCCTACAATGAGCAGTTCTTC
CASSLEGLAGAYNEQFF
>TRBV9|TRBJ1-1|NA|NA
TGTGCCAGCAGCGTAGAAGACAGTGAAGCTTTCTTT
CASSVEDSEAFF
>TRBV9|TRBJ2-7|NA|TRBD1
TGTGCCAGCAGCGAGCACGGGACAGGGGACGAGCAGTACTTC
CASSEHGTGDEQYF
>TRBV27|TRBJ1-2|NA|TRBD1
TGTGCCAGCAATGCACAGGGGACCCTATATGGCTACACCTTC
CASNAQGTLYGYTF
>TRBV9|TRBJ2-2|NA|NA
TGTGCCAGCAGCGTAGTGAGGTTCGCGAACACCGGGGAGCTGTTTTTT
CASSVVRFANTGELFF
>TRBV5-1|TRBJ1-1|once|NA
TGCGCCAGCAGCCCTGACCCGACCACTGAAGCTTTCTTT
CASSPDPTTEAFF
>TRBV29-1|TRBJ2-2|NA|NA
TGCAGCGTTGACAGGGGTGATACCGGGGAGCTGTTTTTT
CSVDRGDTGELFF
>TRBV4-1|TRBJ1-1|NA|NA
TGCGCCAGCAGCCAAGTCGAGACAGGGAACACTGAAGCTTTCTTT
CASSQVETGNTEAFF
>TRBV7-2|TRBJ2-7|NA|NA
TGTGCCAGCAGCTCCGGTGGTGAAGCATACGAGCAGTACTTC
CASSSGGEAYEQYF
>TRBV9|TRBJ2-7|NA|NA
TGTGCCAGCAGCGTAGTCCCCGTGGAGGGCTACGAGCAGTACTTC
CASSVVPVEGYEQYF
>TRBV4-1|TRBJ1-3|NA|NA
TGCGCCAGCAGCCAAGACCCTCCGGGGCCCGGTGAGGGAAACACCATATATTTT
CASSQDPPGPGEGNTIYF
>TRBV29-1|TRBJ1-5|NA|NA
TGCAGCGTTGAGGAGGGAACCGCTAGCAATCAGCCCCAGCATTTT
CSVEEGTASNQPQHF
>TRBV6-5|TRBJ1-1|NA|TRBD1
TGTGCCAGCAGTTACCAATCGACAGGGGGCTGGACTGAAGCTTTCTTT
CASSYQSTGGWTEAFF
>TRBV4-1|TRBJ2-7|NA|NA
TGCGCCAGCAGCCAGGGTAAAGCAGTCTACGAGCAGTACTTC
CASSQGKAVYEQYF
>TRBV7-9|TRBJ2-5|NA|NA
TGTGCCAGCAGCTTAGTCGACAGCCAAGAGACCCAGTACTTC
CASSLVDSQETQYF
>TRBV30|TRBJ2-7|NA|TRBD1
TGTGCCTGGGACAGGGTCCCCTTCTCCTACGAGCAGTACTTC
CAWDRVPFSYEQYF
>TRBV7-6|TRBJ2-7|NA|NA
TGTGCCAGCAGCCCGGACAGAAACGAGCAGTACTTC
CASSPDRNEQYF
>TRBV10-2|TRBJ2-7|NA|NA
TGCGCCAGCAGTGACCCTAGCCGTATACTAAATTCCTACGAGCAGTACTTC
CASSDPSRILNSYEQYF
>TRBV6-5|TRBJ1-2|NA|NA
TGTGCCAGCAGTTACTCCGACCGAAACTATGGCTACACCTTC
CASSYSDRNYGYTF
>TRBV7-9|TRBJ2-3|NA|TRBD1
TGTGCCAGCAGCCATCTAGGGGGGACAGGGGCGAGGACAGATACGCAGTATTTT
CASSHLGGTGARTDTQYF
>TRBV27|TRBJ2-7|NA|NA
TGTGCCAGCAGTTATACCGGGACTTTGTCCTACGAGCAGTACTTC
CASSYTGTLSYEQYF
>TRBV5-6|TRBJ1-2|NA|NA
TGTGCCAGCAGCTTGGGGCAAGGGGTCCTTGGAGGCTACACCTTC
CASSLGQGVLGGYTF
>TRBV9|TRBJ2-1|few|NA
TGTGCCAGCAGCGTAGCCAGGTACAATGAGCAGTTCTTC
CASSVARYNEQFF
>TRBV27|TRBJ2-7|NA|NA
TGTGCCAGCAGTTACAGGGACGCCTACGAGCAGTACTTC
CASSYRDAYEQYF
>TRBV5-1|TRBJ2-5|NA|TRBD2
TGCGCCAGCAGCTTGGTTGCGGGGGGGAGAGAGACCCAGTACTTC
CASSLVAGGRETQYF
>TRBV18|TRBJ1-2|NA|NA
TGTGCCAGCTCACCAGAGGCAGGGGTGAACTATGGCTACACCTTC
CASSPEAGVNYGYTF
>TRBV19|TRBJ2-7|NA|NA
TGTGCCAGTAGTATTGAGAACAGGTTAGACCCCTACGAGCAGTACTTC
CASSIENRLDPYEQYF
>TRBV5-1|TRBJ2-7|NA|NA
TGCGCCAGCAGCTTATACCCCTCCGGGACGGAAGACCCCTACGAGCAGTACTTC
CASSLYPSGTEDPYEQYF
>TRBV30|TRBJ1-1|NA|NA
TGTGCCTGGAGAGGCCCAGAAGCTTTCTTT
CAWRGPEAFF
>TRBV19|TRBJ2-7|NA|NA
TGTGCCAGTAGTATAGGGCCAGGGCTGTCCTACGAGCAGTACTTC
CASSIGPGLSYEQYF
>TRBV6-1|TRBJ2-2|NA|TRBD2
TGTGCCAGCAGTGGGCCAGGGCGGGAGGCGAACACCGGGGAGCTGTTTTTT
CASSGPGREANTGELFF
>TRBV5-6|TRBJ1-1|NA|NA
TGTGCCAGCAGCTTGGTTGAGGAAGTTTTCTTT
CASSLVEEVFF